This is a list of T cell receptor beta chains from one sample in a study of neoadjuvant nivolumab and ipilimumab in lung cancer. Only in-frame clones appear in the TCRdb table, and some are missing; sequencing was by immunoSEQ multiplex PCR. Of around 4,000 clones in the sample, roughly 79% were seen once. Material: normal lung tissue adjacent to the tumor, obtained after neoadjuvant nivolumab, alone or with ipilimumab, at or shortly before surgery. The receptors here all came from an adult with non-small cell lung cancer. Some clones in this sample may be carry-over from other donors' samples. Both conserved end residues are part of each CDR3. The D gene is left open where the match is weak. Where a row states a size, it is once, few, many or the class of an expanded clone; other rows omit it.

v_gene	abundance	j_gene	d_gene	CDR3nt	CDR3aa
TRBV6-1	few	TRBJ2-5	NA	TGTGCCAGCACGGATTTGGGGGAGACCCAGTACTTC	CASTDLGETQYF
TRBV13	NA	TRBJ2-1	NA	TGTGCCAGCGAGCCTAGCGTCAAGAGGAGGCATTGGGAGCAGTTCTTC	CASEPSVKRRHWEQFF
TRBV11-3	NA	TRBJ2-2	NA	TGTGCCAGCAGCTCGGGACCATCCACCGGGGAGCTGTTTTTT	CASSSGPSTGELFF
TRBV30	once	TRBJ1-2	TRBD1	TGTGCCTGGAACCAACAGGGGGGCGGCTACACCTTC	CAWNQQGGGYTF
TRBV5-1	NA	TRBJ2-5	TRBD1	TGCGCCAGCAGCCCGGGCGACAGGGGCGGGGAGACCCAGTACTTC	CASSPGDRGGETQYF
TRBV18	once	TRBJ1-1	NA	TGTGCCAGCTCACCAGGGAGGGGCGGGAACACTGAAGCTTTCTTT	CASSPGRGGNTEAFF
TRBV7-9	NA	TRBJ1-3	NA	TGTGCCAGCAGCTTTGGACCAGGGCTCTCTGGAAACACCATATATTTT	CASSFGPGLSGNTIYF
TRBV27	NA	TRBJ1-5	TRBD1	TGTGCCAGCAGTTTATACGGACAGGGATATAGCAATCAGCCCCAGCATTTT	CASSLYGQGYSNQPQHF
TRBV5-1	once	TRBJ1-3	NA	TGCGCCAGCAGTATGGTTACAGGACCATCCTCTGGAAACACCATATATTTT	CASSMVTGPSSGNTIYF
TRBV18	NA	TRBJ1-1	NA	TGTGCCAGCTCACCAATGGCGAACACTGAAGCTTTCTTT	CASSPMANTEAFF
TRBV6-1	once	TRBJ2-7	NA	TGTGCCAGCAGTGAGAATACGGACTCCTACGAGCAGTACTTC	CASSENTDSYEQYF
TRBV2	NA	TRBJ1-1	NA	TGTGCCAGCTCGGAAAAGGGCTACATGAACACTGAAGCTTTCTTT	CASSEKGYMNTEAFF
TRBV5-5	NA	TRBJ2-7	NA	TGTGCCAGCAGCCAAACGGCGCGATTTCTGAACGAGCAGTACTTC	CASSQTARFLNEQYF
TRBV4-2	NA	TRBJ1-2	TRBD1	TGTGCCAGCAGCCCTCAGGGGGTAGCCGATGGCTACACCTTC	CASSPQGVADGYTF
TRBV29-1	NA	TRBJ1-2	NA	TGCAGCGTTGAAATGGGGGCCCAAACTTCCTATGGCTACACCTTC	CSVEMGAQTSYGYTF
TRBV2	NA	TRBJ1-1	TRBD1	TGTGCCAGCAGTCGGGACAGGCTTGAAGCTTTCTTT	CASSRDRLEAFF
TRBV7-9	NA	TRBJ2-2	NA	TGTGCCAGCAGCTTACTTCCCGGGCTGATCGGGGAGCTGTTTTTT	CASSLLPGLIGELFF
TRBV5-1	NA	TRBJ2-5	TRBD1	TGCGCCAGCAGCTGGGGGACAGGCGTCGATACGGCGGCCCAGTACTTC	CASSWGTGVDTAAQYF
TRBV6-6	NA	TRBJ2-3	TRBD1	TGTGCCAGCAGCTCGACAGGGGACGCGCAGTATTTT	CASSSTGDAQYF
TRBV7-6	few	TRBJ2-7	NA	TGTGCCAGCAGCGCCGGACCGAACTACGAGCAGTACTTC	CASSAGPNYEQYF
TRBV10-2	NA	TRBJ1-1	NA	TGCGCCAGCAGTGAGGGGGCAGGGGAAACTGAAGCTTTCTTT	CASSEGAGETEAFF
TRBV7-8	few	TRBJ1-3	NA	TGTGCCAGCAGCCCCCCTGAGAACACCATATATTTT	CASSPPENTIYF
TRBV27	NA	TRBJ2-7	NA	TGTGCCAGCAGTACCCGGGACACCTACTACGAGCAGTACTTC	CASSTRDTYYEQYF
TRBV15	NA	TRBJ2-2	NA	TGTGCCACCAGCAGAGCTAGGCACACCGGGGAGCTGTTTTTT	CATSRARHTGELFF
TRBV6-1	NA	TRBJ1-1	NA	TGTGCCAGCAGACCGGTGAACACTGAAGCTTTCTTT	CASRPVNTEAFF
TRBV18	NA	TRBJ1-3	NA	TGTGCCAGCTCACCACCCAGGGACCCTGGAAACACCATATATTTT	CASSPPRDPGNTIYF
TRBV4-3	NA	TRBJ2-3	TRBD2	TGCGCCAGCAGCCAAGGCAGCGGGGGGGGCACAGATACGCAGTATTTT	CASSQGSGGGTDTQYF
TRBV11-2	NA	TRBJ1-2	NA	TGTGCCAGCAGCAATCCAGGGATTTTTAACTATGGCTACACCTTC	CASSNPGIFNYGYTF
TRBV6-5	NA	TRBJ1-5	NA	TGTGCCAGCAGTGAGGAGGGGTGGGATCAGCCCCAGCATTTT	CASSEEGWDQPQHF
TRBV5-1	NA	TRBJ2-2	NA	TGCGCCAGCAGCGCCTCAGGGCCTATCGCGAACACCGGGGAGCTGTTTTTT	CASSASGPIANTGELFF
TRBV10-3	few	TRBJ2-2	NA	TGTGCCACCAGCCCAAACCCCGAAAGGGGCACCGGGGAGCTGTTTTTT	CATSPNPERGTGELFF
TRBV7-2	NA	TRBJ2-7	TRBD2	TGTGCCAGCAGCTTGGGGCGGGAGGGGATTAGAGAGCAGTACTTC	CASSLGREGIREQYF
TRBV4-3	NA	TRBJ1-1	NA	TGCGCCAGCAGCCAAGATACGGGAGGAACGGTAGCTTTCTTT	CASSQDTGGTVAFF
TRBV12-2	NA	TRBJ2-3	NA	TGTGCAAGTCGCCCGCGGACTAGCGGCACAGATACGCAGTATTTT	CASRPRTSGTDTQYF
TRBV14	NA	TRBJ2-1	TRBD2	TGTGCCAGCAGCATCCGGACTAGCGGGAGGTACAATGAGCAGTTCTTC	CASSIRTSGRYNEQFF
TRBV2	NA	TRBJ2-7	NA	TGTGCCAGCAAGGATAGGGTCTCCTACGAGCAGTACTTC	CASKDRVSYEQYF